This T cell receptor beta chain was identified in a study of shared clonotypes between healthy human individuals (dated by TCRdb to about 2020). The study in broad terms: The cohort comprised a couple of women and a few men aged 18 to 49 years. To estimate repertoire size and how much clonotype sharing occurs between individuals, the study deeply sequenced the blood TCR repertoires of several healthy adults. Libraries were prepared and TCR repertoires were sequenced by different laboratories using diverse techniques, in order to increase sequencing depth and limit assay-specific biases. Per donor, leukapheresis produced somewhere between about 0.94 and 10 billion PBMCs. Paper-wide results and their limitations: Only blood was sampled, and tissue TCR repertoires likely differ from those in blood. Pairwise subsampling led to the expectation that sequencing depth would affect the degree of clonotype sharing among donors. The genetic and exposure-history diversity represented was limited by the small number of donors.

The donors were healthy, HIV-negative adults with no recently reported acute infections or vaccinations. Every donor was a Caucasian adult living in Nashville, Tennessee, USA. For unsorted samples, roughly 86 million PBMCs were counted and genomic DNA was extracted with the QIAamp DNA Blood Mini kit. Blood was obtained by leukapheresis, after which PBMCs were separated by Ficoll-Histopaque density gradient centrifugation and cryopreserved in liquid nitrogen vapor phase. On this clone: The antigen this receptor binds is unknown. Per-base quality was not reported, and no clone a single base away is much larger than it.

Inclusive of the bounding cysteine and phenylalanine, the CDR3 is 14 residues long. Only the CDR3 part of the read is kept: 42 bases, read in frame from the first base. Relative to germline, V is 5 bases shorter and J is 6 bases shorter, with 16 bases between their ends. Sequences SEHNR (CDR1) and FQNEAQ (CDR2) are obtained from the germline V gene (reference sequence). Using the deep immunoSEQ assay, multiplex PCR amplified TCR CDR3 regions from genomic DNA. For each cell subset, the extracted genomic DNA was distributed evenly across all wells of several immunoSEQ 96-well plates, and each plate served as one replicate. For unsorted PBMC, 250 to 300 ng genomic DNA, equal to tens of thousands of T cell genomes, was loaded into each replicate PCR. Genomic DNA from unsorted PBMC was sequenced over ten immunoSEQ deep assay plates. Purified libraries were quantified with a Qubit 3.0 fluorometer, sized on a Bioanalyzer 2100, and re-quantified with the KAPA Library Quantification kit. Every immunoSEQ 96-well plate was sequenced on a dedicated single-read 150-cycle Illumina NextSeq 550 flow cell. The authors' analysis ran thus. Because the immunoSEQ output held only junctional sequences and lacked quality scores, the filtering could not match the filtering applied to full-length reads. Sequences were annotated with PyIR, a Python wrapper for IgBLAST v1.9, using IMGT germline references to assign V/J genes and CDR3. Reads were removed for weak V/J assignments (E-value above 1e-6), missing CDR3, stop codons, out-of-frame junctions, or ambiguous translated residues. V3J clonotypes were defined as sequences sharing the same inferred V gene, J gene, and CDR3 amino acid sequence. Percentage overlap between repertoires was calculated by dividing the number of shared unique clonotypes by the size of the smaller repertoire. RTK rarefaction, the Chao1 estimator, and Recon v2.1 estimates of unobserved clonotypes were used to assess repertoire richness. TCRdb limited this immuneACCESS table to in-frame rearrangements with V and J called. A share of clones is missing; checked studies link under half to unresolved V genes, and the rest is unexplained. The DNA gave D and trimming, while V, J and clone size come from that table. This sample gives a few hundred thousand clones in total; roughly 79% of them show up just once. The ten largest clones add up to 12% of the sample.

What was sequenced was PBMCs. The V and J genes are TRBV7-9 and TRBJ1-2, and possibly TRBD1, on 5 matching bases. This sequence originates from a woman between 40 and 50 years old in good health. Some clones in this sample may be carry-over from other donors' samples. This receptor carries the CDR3 CASSPFRDRHGYTF. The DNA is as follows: TGTGCCAGCAGCCCATTCCGAGACAGACATGGCTACACCTTC.